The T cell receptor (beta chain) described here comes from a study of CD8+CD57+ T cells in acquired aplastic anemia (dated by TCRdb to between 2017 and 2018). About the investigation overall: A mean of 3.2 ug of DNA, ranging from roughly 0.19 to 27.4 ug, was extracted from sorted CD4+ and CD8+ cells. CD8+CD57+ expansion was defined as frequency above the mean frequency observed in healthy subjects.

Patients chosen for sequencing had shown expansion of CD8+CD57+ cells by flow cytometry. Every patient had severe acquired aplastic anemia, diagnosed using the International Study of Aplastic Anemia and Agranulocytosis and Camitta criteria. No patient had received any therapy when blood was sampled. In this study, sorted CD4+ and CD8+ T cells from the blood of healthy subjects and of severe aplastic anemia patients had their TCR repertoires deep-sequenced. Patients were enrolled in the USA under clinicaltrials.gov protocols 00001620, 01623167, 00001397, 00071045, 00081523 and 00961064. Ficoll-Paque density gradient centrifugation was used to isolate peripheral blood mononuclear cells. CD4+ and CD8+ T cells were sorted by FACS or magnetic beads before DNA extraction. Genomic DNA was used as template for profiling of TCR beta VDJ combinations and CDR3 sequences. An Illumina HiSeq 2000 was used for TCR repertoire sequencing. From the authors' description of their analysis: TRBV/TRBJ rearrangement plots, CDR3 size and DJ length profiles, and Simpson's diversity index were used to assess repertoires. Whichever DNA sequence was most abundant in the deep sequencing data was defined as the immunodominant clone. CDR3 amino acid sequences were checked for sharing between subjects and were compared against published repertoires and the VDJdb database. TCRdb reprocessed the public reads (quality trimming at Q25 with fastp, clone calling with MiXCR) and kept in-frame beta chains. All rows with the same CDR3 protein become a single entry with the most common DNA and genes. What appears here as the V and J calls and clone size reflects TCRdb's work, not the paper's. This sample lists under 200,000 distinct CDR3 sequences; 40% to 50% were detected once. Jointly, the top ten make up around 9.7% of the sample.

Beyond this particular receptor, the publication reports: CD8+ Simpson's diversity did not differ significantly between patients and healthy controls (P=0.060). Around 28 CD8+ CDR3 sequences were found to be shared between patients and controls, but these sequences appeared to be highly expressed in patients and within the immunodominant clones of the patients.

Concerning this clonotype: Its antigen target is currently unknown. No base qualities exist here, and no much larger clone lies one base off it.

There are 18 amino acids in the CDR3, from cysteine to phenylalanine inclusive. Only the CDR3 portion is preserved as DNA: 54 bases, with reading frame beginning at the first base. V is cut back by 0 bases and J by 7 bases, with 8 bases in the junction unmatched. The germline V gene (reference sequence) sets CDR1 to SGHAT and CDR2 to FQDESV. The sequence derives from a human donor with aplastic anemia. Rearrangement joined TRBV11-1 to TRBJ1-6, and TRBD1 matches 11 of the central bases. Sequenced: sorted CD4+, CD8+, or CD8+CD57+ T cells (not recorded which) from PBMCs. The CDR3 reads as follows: CASSLAKIGQGANSPLHF. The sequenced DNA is TGTGCCAGCAGCTTAGCTAAGATCGGACAGGGGGCGAATTCACCCCTCCACTTT.